The 14 T cell receptor beta chains in this list originate from one sample, sequenced in a study of blood T cell repertoires in COVID-19. Sequenced by immunoSEQ multiplex PCR; TCRdb stores in-frame clones only, minus some. The sample includes over 150,000 clones, roughly 83% seen only once; the top ten take over 10%. The specimen sequenced was peripheral blood. These receptors came from an older woman with COVID-19, enrolled during active disease.

The rearrangement links TRBV5-8 to TRBJ1-5, with 9 bases identical to TRBD1. The CDR3 is made up of 18 amino acids. The V gene end was trimmed by 5 bases and the J gene end by 2 bases; junction bases not matched to a gene: 14. Germline CDR1 and CDR2: SGHTS and YDEGEE. Here the CDR3 DNA reads TGTGCCAGCAGGGGGGGACAGGGATCCAGAGGGGGCAATCAGCCCCAGCATTTT. Translated, it gives CASRGGQGSRGGNQPQHF.

J is TRBJ1-1 and V is TRBV5-8; maybe TRBD1 (5 bases). The CDR3 is 15 residues long. V was cut by 1 base and J by 5 bases, with 15 bases left in between. Looked up from germline, CDR1 is SGHTS and CDR2 is YDEGEE. The CDR3 DNA follows: TGTGCCAGCAGCTTGAAGGCAGGGCGGTGGACTGAAGCTTTCTTT. Translating it yields CASSLKAGRWTEAFF.

This sequence joins TRBV11-2 and TRBJ2-1; 11 bases agree with TRBD2. Germline V gene data show CDR1 as SGHAT and CDR2 as FQNNGV. The junction had 6 bases not matched to a gene; V was cut back by 6 bases and J by 8 bases. The CDR3 sequence is 14 residues long. Here the CDR3 DNA reads TGTGCCAGCAGGATAGCGGGAGGGAGATATGAGCAGTTCTTC. Protein sequence: CASRIAGGRYEQFF.

The V call is TRBV5-1, the J call TRBJ1-2; the match to TRBD1 covers 9 bases. Germline-derived CDR1 and CDR2 are SGHRS and YFSETQ. V shed 3 bases and J 6 bases; nucleotides not matched to a gene: 9. The CDR3 extends over 15 amino acids. The CDR3 DNA reads as TGCGCCAGCAGCTCGACCACAGGGGGCCGAGATGGCTACACCTTC. Translating it yields CASSSTTGGRDGYTF.

The chain joins TRBV6-1 to TRBJ1-4; 10 bases match TRBD1. The ends lost 6 bases at V and 6 bases at J; junction bases unmatched: 4. This CDR3 region has 14 residues. The V gene's germline CDR1 is MNHNS and CDR2 SASEGT. CDR3 residues: CASRPTGGDEKLFF. CDR3 bases: TGTGCCAGCAGACCGACAGGGGGCGATGAAAAACTGTTTTTT.

The V call is TRBV27, the J call TRBJ2-4; TRBD2 might be the D (6 bases). The V end was cut by 5 bases, the J end by 6 bases, with 14 bases between. This CDR3 has 14 amino acids. CDR1 and CDR2 (germline): MNHEY, SMNVEV (reference sequence). The CDR3 is CASSAGPRGNIQYF. The CDR3 coding sequence is TGTGCCAGCAGTGCGGGACCTAGGGGAAACATTCAGTACTTC.

This clone came up a few times. The CDR3: CASKAGLAGGEQYF. The DNA of the CDR3 is TGTGCCAGCAAAGCGGGGCTAGCGGGAGGCGAGCAGTACTTC. The chain joins TRBV6-5 to TRBJ2-7, with 11 bases identical to TRBD2. Germline V CDR1 and CDR2: MNHEY, SVGAGI. This CDR3 comprises 14 residues. Germline trimming cut 7 bases from V and 6 bases from J; bases unmatched to any gene: 8.

This clone appeared a single time. The chain links TRBV18 to TRBJ2-7, with D possibly being TRBD2 (6 bases). The CDR3 has 14 residues. Trimming took 5 bases from V and 5 from J, leaving 16 bases between them. Germline CDR1 KGHSH, CDR2 LQKENI. The CDR3 is CASSISGGIHEQYF. CDR3 in DNA: TGTGCCAGCTCAATTTCTGGGGGGATCCACGAGCAGTACTTC. Full variable domain (missing parts from reference TRBV18 and TRBJ2-7): NAGVMQNPRHLVRRRGQEARLRCSPMKGHSHVYWYRQLPEEGLKFMVYLQKENIIDESGMPKERFSAEFPKEGPSILRIQQVVRGDSAAYFCASSISGGIHEQYFGPGTRLTVT.

V usage is TRBV5-1 and J usage is TRBJ2-1; no clear D gene. Germline values: CDR1 SGHRS, CDR2 YFSETQ. The germline V and J ends were trimmed by 4 bases and 7 bases, with 9 bases remaining between them. The CDR3 extends over 12 amino acids. The CDR3 bases are TGCGCCAGCAGCCAACTGGTTAATGAGCAGTTCTTC. As protein: CASSQLVNEQFF.

The rearrangement links TRBV4-1 to TRBJ1-6, with no clear D. The CDR3 runs to 16 residues. The V and J ends lost 1 base and 0 bases respectively, with 7 bases between them. Germline lookup yields CDR1 MGHRA and CDR2 YSYEKL. Written as DNA, the CDR3 is TGCGCCAGCAGCCAAGCAATTAGCTCCTATAATTCACCCCTCCACTTT. It encodes CASSQAISSYNSPLHF.

This clone showed up just a few times. The V gene is TRBV29-1, the J gene TRBJ1-2; 7 nucleotides match TRBD1. The germline gives CDR1 SQVTM, CDR2 ANQGSEA. V gave up 7 bases and J gave up 6 bases; unmatched junction bases: 8. CDR3 length: 12 amino acids. The CDR3 DNA reads TGCAGCGACTTCGATCAGGGGGATGGCTACACCTTC. Protein: CSDFDQGDGYTF.

The chain links TRBV13 to TRBJ2-7, with 13 bases that match TRBD2. Germline CDR1 is PRHDT and CDR2 is FYEKMQ (reference sequence). The CDR3 sequence is 16 residues long. V shed 5 bases and J 6 bases; nucleotides not matched to a gene: 10. CDR3 loop: CASSPQWTSGSIEQYF. Here the CDR3 DNA reads TGTGCCAGCAGCCCACAGTGGACTAGCGGGAGTATCGAGCAGTACTTC.

The V call is TRBV7-6, the J call TRBJ2-3, with 9 bases matching TRBD2. With V trimmed by 3 bases and J by 2 bases, 6 bases remained unmatched. This CDR3 region has 16 residues. The V gene's germline CDR1 is SGHVS and CDR2 FNYEAQ. CDR3 in DNA: TGTGCCAGCAGCTTGGATCTAGCGGGATACACAGATACGCAGTATTTT. Residues: CASSLDLAGYTDTQYF.

This sequence joins TRBV18 and TRBJ2-6; TRBD1 might be the D (5 bases). With 0 bases removed from V and 0 bases from J, the gap between germline ends came to 9 bases. Germline assignment: CDR1 KGHSH and CDR2 LQKENI. The CDR3 has 17 residues. The CDR3 DNA follows: TGTGCCAGCTCACCACCGGGGCAGTACTCTGGGGCCAACGTCCTGACTTTC. It specifies CASSPPGQYSGANVLTF. Full variable domain (remainder filled in from reference TRBV18 and TRBJ2-6): NAGVMQNPRHLVRRRGQEARLRCSPMKGHSHVYWYRQLPEEGLKFMVYLQKENIIDESGMPKERFSAEFPKEGPSILRIQQVVRGDSAAYFCASSPPGQYSGANVLTFGAGSRLTVL.